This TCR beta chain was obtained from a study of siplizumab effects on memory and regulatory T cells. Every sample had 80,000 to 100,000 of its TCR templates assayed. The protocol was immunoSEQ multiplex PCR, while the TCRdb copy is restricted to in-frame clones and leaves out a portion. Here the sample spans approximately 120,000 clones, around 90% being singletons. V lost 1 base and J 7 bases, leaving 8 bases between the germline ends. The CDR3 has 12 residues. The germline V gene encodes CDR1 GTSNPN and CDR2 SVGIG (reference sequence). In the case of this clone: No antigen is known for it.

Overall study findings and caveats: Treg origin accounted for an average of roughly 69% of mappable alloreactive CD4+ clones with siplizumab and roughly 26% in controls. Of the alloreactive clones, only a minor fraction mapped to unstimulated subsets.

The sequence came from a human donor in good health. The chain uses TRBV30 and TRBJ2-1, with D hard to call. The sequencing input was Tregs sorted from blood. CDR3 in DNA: TGTGCCTGGAGTGGAATTTCGAATGAGCAGTTCTTC. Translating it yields CAWSGISNEQFF.